This record looks at one T cell receptor (beta chain) sequence and its context. What antigen it recognizes has not been identified. Qualities for individual bases were not recorded, and no much larger clone is one base off. This specimen comes from a study of blood T cell repertoires in COVID-19 (dated by TCRdb to 2020 to 2022). Context from the whole study: Samples covering the acute and convalescent phases of COVID-19 were provided by collaborators in the United States, Italy and Spain. The dataset comprised deeply sampled blood TCRbeta repertoires from subjects exposed to, actively infected with, or recovered from COVID-19. Where HLA class I and class II types were available, the types were taken from metadata supplied by the sample provider, not from assay-based typing. Sample metadata almost always included a de-identified subject ID, COVID-19 status, age in years and sex. Samples came from the ongoing ImmuneRACE study (first 160 participants) plus 1,254 subjects from 6 global collaborators. The material from the prospective study consisted of cDNA or gDNA derived from T cells, B-cell-depleted T cells, or PBMCs. The repertoires were made available in a free public database intended to serve as a resource for research on the immune response to SARS-CoV-2. General study outcomes and caveats: The amount of clinical and demographic metadata varied by source and participant and was provided uncurated.

Participants in the prospective study were aged roughly 18 to 89 years, lived in 20 to 25 United States geographic areas, and enrolled through a virtual design. In the prospective study, participants were assigned to cohorts based on the clinical history participants reported in a screening survey and a study questionnaire. In the prospective study, whole blood, serum and a nasopharyngeal or oropharyngeal swab were collected from each participant by mobile phlebotomists. Prospective study participants could optionally give additional blood draws and questionnaires over an approximately two-month period. Before DNA extraction, blood samples from the prospective study were shipped at room temperature or frozen. The CDR3 contains 13 residues, cysteine and phenylalanine counted. The sequence is cut down to CDR3 DNA, 39 bases in frame from base 1. Based on the germline V gene, the CDR1 and CDR2 sequences are MGHRA and YSYEKL. Trimming costs V 4 bases and J 0 bases, and their ends lie 6 bases apart.

The immunoSEQ Assay, a bias-controlled multiplex PCR, was used to amplify TCRbeta CDR3 regions from genomic DNA. The authors processed their data as follows. The number of nucleated cells in each sample was estimated by amplification of reference gene primers within the assay. To quantify the absolute abundance of each unique TCRbeta CDR3 rearrangement, sequence reads were collapsed and filtered. For each sample, productive Simpson clonality was calculated as the square root of Simpson's diversity index over productive rearrangements. As stored in TCRdb, this immuneACCESS dataset retains in-frame rearrangements with V and J assigned. A fraction of the clones does not appear; measured against another copy, unresolved V genes explain less than half of the discrepancy, and the remainder lacks a known reason. V, J and clone size were drawn from that table, and D and trimming were deduced from the DNA. The sample yields approximately 150,000 clones; 84% were counted once. Less than 4% of the sample comes from the top ten.

The chain couples TRBV4-1 to TRBJ1-2, with the D gene call left open. The clonotype comes from a woman aged 45-65 years with acute COVID-19. Sequencing used PBMCs or T cells enriched from blood (not recorded which). The DNA reads TGCGCCAGCAGCCCTATATCTAACTATGGCTACACCTTC. Translated, this gives CASSPISNYGYTF.